The 17 T cell receptor beta chains below come from one sample, sequenced in a study of T cell changes during pregnancy in multiple sclerosis. TCRdb's table, derived via immunoSEQ multiplex PCR, lists solely in-frame clones and lacks some. The table includes about 31,000 clones, approximately 86% detected once. The sample consisted of CD8+ T cells from peripheral blood mononuclear cells, taken before pregnancy. Every receptor here comes from a female donor with multiple sclerosis, enrolled in a pregnancy study.

This clone was picked up a small number of times. This rearrangement joins TRBV2 to TRBJ2-2; the match to TRBD1 covers 9 bases. The CDR3 contains 13 residues. Looked up from germline, CDR1 is SNHLY and CDR2 is FYNNEI. V trimming: 7 bases; J trimming: 5 bases; junction bases outside the gene matches: 2. CDR3 bases: TGTGCCAGCACGACAGGGGGGACCGGGGAGCTGTTTTTT. It encodes CASTTGGTGELFF.

This clone counts as medium-sized (0.01 to 0.1%). The chain recombines TRBV7-3 with TRBJ2-7, with 9 bases matching TRBD1. The CDR3 sequence is 14 residues long. Germline trimming cut 4 bases from V and 6 bases from J; bases unmatched to any gene: 7. Germline V CDR1 and CDR2: SGHTA, FQGTGA. CDR3 residues: CASSSTGGTSEQYF. The CDR3 DNA is TGTGCCAGCAGCTCGACAGGGGGTACCTCCGAGCAGTACTTC.

This chain joins TRBV14 and TRBJ2-3; 10 nucleotides line up with TRBD2. V shed 2 bases, J shed 5 bases, and the junction held 4 bases outside the gene matches. The CDR3 covers 15 residues. Per germline, CDR1 SGHDN and CDR2 FVKESK. The CDR3 coding sequence is TGTGCCAGCAGCCAACGAAGCGGGGGGGAAGATACGCAGTATTTT. Translating gives CASSQRSGGEDTQYF.

V is TRBV7-8 and J is TRBJ2-1; TRBD2 matches 8 bases. The CDR3 is made up of 16 amino acids. Germline trimming cut 5 bases from V and 4 bases from J; bases unmatched to any gene: 10. CDR1 is SGHVS, CDR2 FQNEAQ, per germline. The DNA for the CDR3 is TGTGCCAGCAGCCAGCGGGTAGCGGGGTTGTACAATGAGCAGTTCTTC. Its translation: CASSQRVAGLYNEQFF.

The chain is built from TRBV5-1 and TRBJ2-5; 11 nucleotides match TRBD2. The CDR3 spans 15 residues. In germline, CDR1 is SGHRS, CDR2 YFSETQ. With V trimmed by 3 bases and J by 1 base, 2 bases remained unmatched. In DNA, the CDR3 is TGCGCCAGCAGCTCGACTAGCGGGACCCAAGAGACCCAGTACTTC. Translation gives CASSSTSGTQETQYF.

The chain links TRBV12-1 to TRBJ1-5; the DNA was not compared with TRBD1, the D call given in the table. TRBV12-1 is classified as a pseudogene. This CDR3 has 14 residues. The CDR3 DNA reads as TGTGCCAGCAGCTGGACAGGGGATAATCAGCCCCAGCATTTT. Protein: CASSWTGDNQPQHF.

The chain is built from TRBV6-5 and TRBJ1-1; D not resolved. The V end lost 3 bases, the J end lost 7 bases, and 6 bases lay between the germline ends. The germline gives CDR1 MNHEY, CDR2 SVGAGI. CDR3 length: 11 residues. CDR3: CASSYVSEAFF. The CDR3 bases are TGTGCCAGCAGTTATGTTAGTGAAGCTTTCTTT.

V gene TRBV19 combines with J gene TRBJ1-1; TRBD1 might be the D (5 bases). The length of the CDR3 is 14 residues. Germline-derived CDR1 and CDR2 are LNHDA and SQIVND (reference sequence). V lost 5 bases and J 3 bases, leaving 13 bases between the germline ends. In nucleotides, the CDR3 is TGTGCCAGTAGTCCTCAAGGGGCCTACACTGAAGCTTTCTTT. Amino acid sequence: CASSPQGAYTEAFF.

This chain joins TRBV7-3 and TRBJ2-2; 13 bases match TRBD2. V lost 5 bases to trimming and J lost 2 bases; unmatched junction nucleotides: 5. Germline V gene sequence: CDR1 SGHTA, CDR2 FQGTGA. The CDR3 length is 17 residues. CDR3 coding DNA: TGTGCCAGCAGCGGAGGGACTAGCGGGACTAACACCGGGGAGCTGTTTTTT. Residues: CASSGGTSGTNTGELFF.

The chain links TRBV10-3 to TRBJ2-2; 11 bases are shared with TRBD1. Trimming at V came to 7 bases and at J to 7 bases, leaving 5 bases not matched to a gene. The CDR3 is 14 residues long. Looked up from germline, CDR1 is ENHRY and CDR2 is SYGVKD. CDR3 protein: CAIMEDRGHGELFF. CDR3 bases: TGTGCCATCATGGAGGACAGGGGGCACGGGGAGCTGTTTTTT.

The chain uses TRBV6-4 and TRBJ2-1, with TRBD2 matching over 10 bases. The CDR3 loop spans 15 amino acids. Per the germline V gene, CDR1 is MRHNA and CDR2 is SNTAGT. V lost 6 bases and J lost 2; bases outside the gene matches: 4. As DNA, the CDR3 is TGTGCCAGCAGAGCTAGCGGGGGCACCTACAATGAGCAGTTCTTC. Translating gives CASRASGGTYNEQFF.

V usage is TRBV2 and J usage is TRBJ2-3; 7 bases agree with TRBD1. Per germline, CDR1 SNHLY and CDR2 FYNNEI. The CDR3 is 15 amino acids. The ends lost 6 bases at V and 1 base at J; junction bases unmatched: 7. CDR3 DNA sequence: TGTGCCAGCAGCGAGGGGGCGCGGGGCACAGATACGCAGTATTTT. This encodes CASSEGARGTDTQYF.

The CDR3 here is CASSLDGTGIYEQYF. CDR3 nucleotides: TGTGCCAGCAGCTTAGACGGGACAGGGATCTACGAGCAGTACTTC. The rearrangement joins TRBV7-2 to TRBJ2-7; 9 nucleotides align to TRBD1. This CDR3 region has 15 residues. V lost 1 base, J lost 3 bases, and 4 bases stayed unmatched. Per the germline V gene, CDR1 is SGHTA and CDR2 is FQGNSA.

Only one count was recorded for this clone. This sequence joins TRBV6-5 and TRBJ2-7; D might be TRBD2 (5 bases). Germline values: CDR1 MNHEY, CDR2 SVGAGI. The CDR3 covers 15 residues. The V gene lost 2 bases and the J gene lost 2 bases, with 13 bases spanning the gap. Here the CDR3 reads CASSYNRGDTYEQYF. In DNA, the CDR3 is TGTGCCAGCAGTTACAACCGGGGAGATACCTACGAGCAGTACTTC.

This chain joins TRBV7-9 and TRBJ2-1; a possible D gene is TRBD1 (6 bases). This CDR3 is built from 17 residues. Germline loops: CDR1 SEHNR, CDR2 FQNEAQ (reference sequence). Trimming cost V 5 bases and J 1 base, with 18 bases left between them. CDR3 bases: TGTGCCAGCAGCCTGAGTTGGCCAGGGGCTTCCTACAATGAGCAGTTCTTC. It translates to CASSLSWPGASYNEQFF.

The rearrangement joins TRBV7-8 to TRBJ2-3; 15 bases are shared with TRBD2. V shed 5 bases and J 6 bases; nucleotides not matched to a gene: 12. The CDR3 loop spans 18 amino acids. CDR1 and CDR2 from the germline V gene are SGHVS and FQNEAQ. This CDR3 is CASSEGLAGGGALDTQYF. In DNA form, the CDR3 reads TGTGCCAGCAGCGAGGGACTAGCGGGGGGAGGGGCATTGGATACGCAGTATTTT. The entire variable domain, with the rest obtained from reference TRBV7-8 and TRBJ2-3, is as follows: GAGVSQSPRYKVAKRGQDVALRCDPISGHVSLFWYQQALGQGPEFLTYFQNEAQLDKSGLPSDRFFAERPEGSVSTLKIQRTQQEDSAVYLCASSEGLAGGGALDTQYFGPGTRLTVL.

The V and J genes are TRBV7-9 and TRBJ2-2; TRBD2 agrees at 7 bases. This CDR3 has 16 residues. Germline CDR1 SEHNR, CDR2 FQNEAQ (reference sequence). Trimming took 7 bases from V and 5 from J; bases not matched to a gene: 13. CDR3 in amino acids: CASIPTGTTRTGELFF. The DNA for the CDR3 is TGTGCCAGCATCCCAACCGGGACTACCCGAACCGGGGAGCTGTTTTTT.